This T cell receptor (beta chain) was observed in a study of PD-1 blockade in mismatch repair-deficient tumors (dated by TCRdb to about 2017). Context from the whole study: Between September 2013 and September 2016, more than 75 consecutive patients with 11 to 13 mismatch repair-deficient cancer types, all previously treated and progressing, were enrolled in the trial. Deep sequencing of TCR CDR3 regions was used to track tumor-associated T cell clones in peripheral blood of patients responding to PD-1 blockade. General findings and caveats noted by the study authors: Clones residing in the tumor, which were often undetectable in blood before treatment, expanded quickly after pembrolizumab and then contracted, generally before radiologic responses.

A remark on this clone: Its antigen specificity is not known. No base qualities exist here, and no much larger clone lies one base off it. Other nucleotide sequences in the sample specify the same CDR3.

The germline V gene provides CDR1 SGHTA and CDR2 FQGNSA. From its cysteine to its phenylalanine, the CDR3 spans 15 amino acids. Just the 45-base CDR3 DNA is kept, in frame starting at base 1. V is pruned by 3 bases and J by 3 bases, leaving 5 bases of the junction without a gene match. Mismatch repair deficiency in every enrolled patient was established by polymerase chain reaction or immunohistochemistry. TCR sequencing was carried out for three patients who responded to pembrolizumab therapy. Pembrolizumab PD-1 blockade was prospectively tested in advanced mismatch repair-deficient cancers, regardless of tissue of origin, in the phase II trial. Peripheral blood T cell samples were serially collected before and at multiple times after PD-1 blockade was started. Blood sampling times were expressed in weeks after the first pembrolizumab dose. Preparation of the library involved the immunoSEQ multiplex PCR assay. TCRdb limited this immuneACCESS table to in-frame rearrangements with V and J called. A share of clones is missing; checked studies link under half to unresolved V genes, and the rest is unexplained. The sample table records 65,000 to 80,000 clones; almost 80% of these occur just once. Of the sample, 4.5% to 7% is held by the ten largest clones.

The clonotype comes from an adult with mismatch repair-deficient cancer. Sequencing used peripheral blood, obtained 2 weeks after starting pembrolizumab. The chain is made from TRBV7-2 and TRBJ2-7, with 10 bases matching TRBD2. The sequenced DNA: TGTGCCAGCAGCTTGTCTAGCGGGAGCAACTACGAGCAGTACTTC. Its amino acids are CASSLSSGSNYEQYF. Supplemented by the reference TRBV7-2 and TRBJ2-7 proteins around the CDR3, the complete variable domain is GAGVSQSPSNKVTEKGKDVELRCDPISGHTALYWYRQSLGQGLEFLIYFQGNSAPDKSGLPSDRFSAERTGGSVSTLTIQRTQQEDSAVYLCASSLSSGSNYEQYFGPGTRLTVT.